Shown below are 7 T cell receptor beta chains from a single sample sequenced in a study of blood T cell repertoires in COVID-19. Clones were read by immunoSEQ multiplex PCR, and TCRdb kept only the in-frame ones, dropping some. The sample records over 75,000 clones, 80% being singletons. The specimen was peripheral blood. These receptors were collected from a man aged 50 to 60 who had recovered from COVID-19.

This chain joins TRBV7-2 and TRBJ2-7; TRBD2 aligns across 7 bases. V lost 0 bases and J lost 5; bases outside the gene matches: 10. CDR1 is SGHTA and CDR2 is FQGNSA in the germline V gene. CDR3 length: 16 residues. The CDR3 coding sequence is TGTGCCAGCAGCTTAGCGCTCGGAGGCGGGAGCAACGAGCAGTACTTC. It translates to CASSLALGGGSNEQYF.

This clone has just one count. The CDR3 DNA sequence: TGTGCCAGCAGTGCCCGTTCTGGAAACACCATATATTTT. Amino acid sequence: CASSARSGNTIYF. The gene calls are TRBV2 and TRBJ1-3; D ambiguous. The germline gives CDR1 SNHLY, CDR2 FYNNEI. The CDR3 loop spans 13 amino acids. V was trimmed by 4 bases and J by 1 base, leaving 5 bases between them. Full variable domain (missing parts from reference TRBV2 and TRBJ1-3): EPEVTQTPSHQVTQMGQEVILRCVPISNHLYFYWYRQILGQKVEFLVSFYNNEISEKSEIFDDQFSVERPDGSNFTLKIRSTKLEDSAMYFCASSARSGNTIYFGEGSWLTVV.

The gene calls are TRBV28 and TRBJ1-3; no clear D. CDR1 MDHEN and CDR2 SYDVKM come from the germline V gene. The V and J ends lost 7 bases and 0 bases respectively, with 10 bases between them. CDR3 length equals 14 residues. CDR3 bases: TGTGCCAGCACCCCTCCCGGCTCTGGAAACACCATATATTTT. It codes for CASTPPGSGNTIYF. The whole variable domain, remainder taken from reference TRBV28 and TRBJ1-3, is DVKVTQSSRYLVKRTGEKVFLECVQDMDHENMFWYRQDPGLGLRLIYFSYDVKMKEKGDIPEGYSVSREKKERFSLILESASTNQTSMYLCASTPPGSGNTIYFGEGSWLTVV.

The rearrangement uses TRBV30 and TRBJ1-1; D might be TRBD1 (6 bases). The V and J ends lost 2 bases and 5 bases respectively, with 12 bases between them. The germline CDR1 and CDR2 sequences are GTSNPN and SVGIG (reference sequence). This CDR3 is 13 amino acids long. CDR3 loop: CAWSTQGGTEAFF. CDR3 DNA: TGTGCCTGGAGTACACAGGGTGGTACTGAAGCTTTCTTT.

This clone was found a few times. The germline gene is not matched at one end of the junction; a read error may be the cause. The CDR3 protein is CASSPRRDSPKDF. As DNA, the CDR3 is TGTGCCAGCTCACCTAGAAGGGACAGCCCAAAGGACTTC. The rearrangement joins TRBV18 to TRBJ2-7, with 7 bases aligning to TRBD1. Germline V gives CDR1 KGHSH, CDR2 LQKENI. The CDR3 has 13 residues.

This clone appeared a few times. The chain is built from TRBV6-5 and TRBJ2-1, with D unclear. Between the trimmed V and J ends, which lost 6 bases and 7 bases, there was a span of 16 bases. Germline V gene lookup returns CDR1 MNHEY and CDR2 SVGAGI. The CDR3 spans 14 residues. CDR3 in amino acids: CASSPYLDGNEQFF. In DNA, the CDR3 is TGTGCCAGCAGCCCCTACCTCGACGGGAATGAGCAGTTCTTC.

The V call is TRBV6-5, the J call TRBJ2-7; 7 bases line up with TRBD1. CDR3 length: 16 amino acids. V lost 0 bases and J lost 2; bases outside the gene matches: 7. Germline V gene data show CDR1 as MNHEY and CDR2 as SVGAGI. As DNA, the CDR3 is TGTGCCAGCAGTTACTCGCCGAGGGACAGAACCTACGAGCAGTACTTC. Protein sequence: CASSYSPRDRTYEQYF.